Following are 25 T cell receptor beta chains from one sample sequenced in a study of PD-L1 blockade in urothelial cancer. Repertoires were generated with immunoSEQ multiplex PCR, while TCRdb's copy carries only in-frame clones and drops some. In the table there are tens of thousands of clones, 90% of which are singletons. Time point defined: pretreatment peripheral blood. The starting material was PBMCs, obtained around atezolizumab (anti-PD-L1) treatment. These receptors all stem from a man aged 55 to 70 with urothelial cancer.

This chain uses TRBV7-8 with TRBJ2-2; D ambiguous. Germline CDR1 and CDR2: SGHVS and FQNEAQ. V was cut by 1 base and J by 4 bases, with 13 bases left in between. This CDR3 has 16 residues. CDR3 in amino acids: CASSLGLGGSTGELFF. DNA for the CDR3: TGTGCCAGCAGCTTAGGACTGGGTGGGTCCACCGGGGAGCTGTTTTTT.

This chain joins TRBV29-1 and TRBJ2-5, with D possibly TRBD2 on 6 matching bases. The V end was cut by 6 bases, the J end by 3 bases, with 11 bases between. CDR1 is SQVTM and CDR2 is ANQGSEA in the germline V gene. There are 12 residues in the CDR3. The CDR3 protein is CSVYGGKETQYF. CDR3 nucleotide sequence: TGCAGCGTCTACGGCGGGAAAGAGACCCAGTACTTC. Combining the CDR3 with reference TRBV29-1 and TRBJ2-5 gives the whole variable domain SAVISQKPSRDICQRGTSLTIQCQVDSQVTMMFWYRQQPGQSLTLIATANQGSEATYESGFVIDKFPISRPNLTFSTLTVSNMSPEDSSIYLCSVYGGKETQYFGPGTRLLVL.

The chain combines TRBV27 with TRBJ1-2; D might be TRBD1 (5 bases). This CDR3 is 13 amino acids long. Germline V gene lookup returns CDR1 MNHEY and CDR2 SMNVEV (reference sequence). With 2 bases removed from V and 5 bases from J, the gap between germline ends came to 9 bases. The CDR3 region is CASSLGGGYGYTF. The CDR3 DNA sequence: TGTGCCAGCAGTTTAGGGGGAGGGTATGGCTACACCTTC.

The CDR3 loop is CASSANREGYTF. CDR3 coding DNA: TGTGCCAGCAGTGCTAACAGGGAGGGCTACACCTTC. The J gene is TRBJ1-2, the V gene TRBV6-1, with D possibly TRBD1 on 6 matching bases. The germline V gene encodes CDR1 MNHNS and CDR2 SASEGT. The CDR3 spans 12 residues. V was cut by 4 bases and J by 8 bases, with 11 bases left in between.

Only a few counts were recorded for this clone. In nucleotides, the CDR3 is TGTGCCAGTAGCCTACAGGGGGCGAGCACTGAAGCTTTCTTT. It yields the protein CASSLQGASTEAFF. This chain links TRBV19 with TRBJ1-1, with 9 positions matching TRBD1. This CDR3 region has 14 residues. Trimming removed 6 bases from V and 4 bases from J; junction bases left unmatched: 6. Germline values: CDR1 LNHDA, CDR2 SQIVND (reference sequence).

CDR3: CASSQTTGGFTDTQYF. CDR3 sequence (DNA): TGTGCCAGCAGCCAAACGACAGGGGGTTTCACAGATACGCAGTATTTT. The rearrangement uses TRBV4-2 and TRBJ2-3, with 9 bases lining up with TRBD1. The CDR3 totals 16 residues. CDR1 LGHNA and CDR2 YNFKEQ come from the germline V gene. Losses at the gene ends were 2 bases for V and 2 bases for J; bases not matched to a gene: 5.

The chain joins TRBV27 to TRBJ2-3; TRBD2 matches 7 bases. The CDR3 contains 14 residues. The V and J ends lost 8 bases and 6 bases, in that order; junction bases with no gene match: 11. The germline CDR1 and CDR2 sequences are MNHEY and SMNVEV (reference sequence). The CDR3: CASVGAGEEDTQYF. In DNA form, the CDR3 reads TGTGCCAGCGTCGGCGCGGGAGAAGAGGATACGCAGTATTTT.

J is TRBJ1-4 and V is TRBV14; possible D gene TRBD1, 5 bases. CDR1 SGHDN and CDR2 FVKESK come from the germline V gene. Trimming stripped 3 bases from V and 8 bases from J, with 22 bases between. This CDR3 contains 17 residues. CDR3 sequence: CASSQSLKFGTGEKLFF. DNA for the CDR3: TGTGCCAGCAGCCAGTCGCTGAAGTTTGGGACTGGCGAAAAACTGTTTTTT.

V and J are TRBV7-3 and TRBJ2-7, with 10 bases matching TRBD2. This CDR3 spans 13 amino acids. Unmatched junction bases numbered 3, after V lost 5 bases and J lost 5 bases. Germline V lookup: CDR1 SGHTA, CDR2 FQGTGA. The CDR3 DNA reads TGTGCCAGCAGCGCTAGCGGGAGCCACGAGCAGTACTTC. Protein product: CASSASGSHEQYF. Filled out from reference TRBV7-3 and TRBJ2-7, the complete variable domain reads GAGVSQTPSNKVTEKGKYVELRCDPISGHTALYWYRQSLGQGPEFLIYFQGTGAADDSGLPNDRFFAVRPEGSVSTLKIQRTERGDSAVYLCASSASGSHEQYFGPGTRLTVT.

This clone occurred a few times. The J gene is TRBJ2-7, the V gene TRBV7-2; 8 bases match TRBD2. The trim removed 4 bases at V and 6 bases at J, leaving 11 bases unmatched. The CDR3 consists of 15 residues. Germline V gene sequence: CDR1 SGHTA, CDR2 FQGNSA. The CDR3 DNA follows: TGTGCCAGCAGCTGGCGGGCGGGAGGCTCGGGCGAGCAGTACTTC. Translation gives CASSWRAGGSGEQYF.

This sequence joins TRBV13 and TRBJ2-5; tentative D call: TRBD1 (6 bases). This CDR3 spans 15 amino acids. CDR1 is PRHDT and CDR2 is FYEKMQ in the germline V gene (reference sequence). Trimming removed 4 bases at V and 6 bases at J, with 18 bases between. The CDR3 DNA sequence: TGTGCCAGCAGCTACCGGGACACCCAAGGAAAGACCCAGTACTTC. Its protein is CASSYRDTQGKTQYF.

The V and J genes are TRBV7-2 and TRBJ2-5; 7 bases match TRBD2. Germline V gene lookup returns CDR1 SGHTA and CDR2 FQGNSA. This CDR3 contains 14 residues. The ends lost 5 bases at V and 1 base at J; junction bases unmatched: 4. This CDR3 reads CASSGQRGQETQYF. The CDR3 nucleotides are TGTGCCAGCAGCGGCCAGCGGGGCCAAGAGACCCAGTACTTC.

The CDR3 region is CASSGGGPNSNQPQHF. In DNA, the CDR3 is TGTGCCAGCAGCGGGGGGGGACCGAATAGCAATCAGCCCCAGCATTTT. The rearrangement links TRBV9 to TRBJ1-5, with D perhaps TRBD1 (5 bases). CDR3 size: 16 residues. V was trimmed by 3 bases and J by 0 bases, leaving 13 bases between them. CDR1 and CDR2 (germline): SGDLS, YYNGEE.

The chain has TRBV7-2 and TRBJ2-1; D gene uncertain. With 1 base removed from V and 9 bases from J, the gap between germline ends came to 13 bases. The V gene's germline CDR1 is SGHTA and CDR2 FQGNSA. This CDR3 has 14 amino acids. The CDR3 coding sequence is TGTGCCAGCAGCTTAGGGGCCTTTAGTTCTGAGCAGTTCTTC. Amino acids: CASSLGAFSSEQFF.

The chain is built from TRBV9 and TRBJ1-1, with 9 bases fitting TRBD1. Germline loops: CDR1 SGDLS, CDR2 YYNGEE. The length of the CDR3 is 17 residues. V lost 3 bases to trimming and J lost 3 bases; unmatched junction nucleotides: 12. CDR3 protein: CASSENPGQGDYTEAFF. CDR3 coding DNA: TGTGCCAGCAGCGAAAACCCGGGACAGGGTGATTACACTGAAGCTTTCTTT.

This sequence joins TRBV5-1 and TRBJ1-1; 9 bases agree with TRBD1. V was clipped by 4 bases and J by 2 bases; unmatched bases: 9. Germline CDR1 and CDR2: SGHRS and YFSETQ. The CDR3 length is 16 residues. CDR3 nucleotides: TGCGCCAGCAGCCAACAACCACAGGGGGCCAACACTGAAGCTTTCTTT. This encodes CASSQQPQGANTEAFF.

This clone was picked up a small number of times. The genes are TRBV14 and TRBJ1-1; TRBD1 is a possible D gene (5 bases). The CDR3 is made up of 14 amino acids. V lost 6 bases to trimming and J lost 2 bases, with 13 bases between them. Germline loops: CDR1 SGHDN, CDR2 FVKESK. CDR3 in DNA: TGTGCCAGCAGGGAACTGGGGGGTAACACTGAAGCTTTCTTT. Translated, it gives CASRELGGNTEAFF.

V and J are TRBV9 and TRBJ1-2; 7 bases agree with TRBD1. The CDR3 runs to 12 residues. V lost 3 bases to trimming and J lost 8 bases; unmatched junction nucleotides: 4. Germline V gives CDR1 SGDLS, CDR2 YYNGEE. CDR3 amino acids: CASSAQTGGYTF. CDR3 coding DNA: TGTGCCAGCAGCGCCCAGACAGGGGGCTACACCTTC.

The V and J genes are TRBV7-3 and TRBJ2-3; TRBD2 matches at 9 bases. The CDR3 totals 16 residues. With V trimmed by 1 base and J by 4 bases, 6 bases remained unmatched. CDR1 is SGHTA, CDR2 FQGTGA, per germline. The CDR3 spells CASSLSGGAPPDTQYF. The CDR3 DNA follows: TGTGCCAGCAGCTTAAGCGGGGGGGCCCCCCCAGATACGCAGTATTTT.

The rearrangement links TRBV1 to TRBJ2-7; TRBD2, the D gene given by the table, was not confirmed from the DNA. TRBV1 is shown as a pseudogene. The CDR3 is made up of 16 amino acids. The CDR3: CTSSQVGTSGTYEQYF. In DNA form, the CDR3 reads TGCACCAGCAGCCAAGTAGGGACTAGCGGAACCTACGAGCAGTACTTC.

The chain couples TRBV7-7 to TRBJ1-4; no reliable D call. The V end lost 8 bases, the J end lost 2 bases, and 15 bases lay between the germline ends. Germline V CDR1 and CDR2: SSHAT, FNYEAQ (reference sequence). The CDR3 runs 15 residues. The CDR3 loop is CASQLFRATNEKLFF. In nucleotides, the CDR3 is TGTGCCAGCCAACTCTTTCGAGCGACTAATGAAAAACTGTTTTTT.

This clone occurred once. This chain connects TRBV9 to TRBJ2-3; maybe TRBD2 (5 bases). Trimming removed 3 bases from V and 0 bases from J, with 11 bases in between. The CDR3 runs to 15 residues. CDR1 is SGDLS, CDR2 YYNGEE, per germline. The CDR3 here is CASSESGFSTDTQYF. CDR3 bases: TGTGCCAGCAGCGAGTCGGGGTTCAGCACAGATACGCAGTATTTT.

The J gene is TRBJ2-7, the V gene TRBV6-1, with TRBD2 as a possible D gene (5 bases). Germline V gives CDR1 MNHNS, CDR2 SASEGT. The CDR3 has 15 amino acids. V was clipped by 6 bases and J by 0 bases, with 15 bases between them. CDR3 region: CASSLGGSGSYEQYF. In DNA form, the CDR3 reads TGTGCCAGCAGCCTCGGAGGCAGCGGCTCCTACGAGCAGTACTTC.

This clone was observed a handful of times. The chain links TRBV10-1 to TRBJ1-6; 7 bases align to TRBD1. CDR1 WNHNN and CDR2 SYGVQD come from the germline V gene (reference sequence). The CDR3 spans 16 residues. V dropped 9 bases and J dropped 2; count of bases not matched to a gene: 10. As DNA, the CDR3 is TGCGCCAGACAGAGAGGGCAGGGGGCCTATAATTCACCCCTCCACTTT. It codes for CARQRGQGAYNSPLHF.

The J gene is TRBJ1-3, the V gene TRBV6-5; D possibly corresponds to TRBD1 (5 bases). The CDR3 covers 16 residues. Per the germline V gene, CDR1 is MNHEY and CDR2 is SVGAGI. V dropped 4 bases and J dropped 0 bases, with 13 bases sitting between them. CDR3 in amino acids: CASSSDIFSSGNTIYF. The CDR3 DNA is TGTGCCAGCAGTTCGGACATCTTCAGCTCTGGAAACACCATATATTTT.